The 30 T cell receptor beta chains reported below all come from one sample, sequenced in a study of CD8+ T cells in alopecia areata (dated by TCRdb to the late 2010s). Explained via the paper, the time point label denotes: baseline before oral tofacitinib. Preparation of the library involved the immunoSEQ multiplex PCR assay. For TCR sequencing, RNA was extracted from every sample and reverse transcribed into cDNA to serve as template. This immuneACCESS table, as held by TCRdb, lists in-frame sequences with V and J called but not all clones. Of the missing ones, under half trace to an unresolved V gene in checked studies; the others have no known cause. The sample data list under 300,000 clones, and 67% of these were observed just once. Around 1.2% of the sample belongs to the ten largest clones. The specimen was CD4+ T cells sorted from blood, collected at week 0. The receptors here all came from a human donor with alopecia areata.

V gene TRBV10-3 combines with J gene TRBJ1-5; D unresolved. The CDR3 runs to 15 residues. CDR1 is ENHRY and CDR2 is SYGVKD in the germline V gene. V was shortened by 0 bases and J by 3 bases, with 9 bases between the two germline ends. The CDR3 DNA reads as TGTGCCATCAGTGAGTCAGGAGGCTTCAATCAGCCCCAGCATTTT. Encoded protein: CAISESGGFNQPQHF.

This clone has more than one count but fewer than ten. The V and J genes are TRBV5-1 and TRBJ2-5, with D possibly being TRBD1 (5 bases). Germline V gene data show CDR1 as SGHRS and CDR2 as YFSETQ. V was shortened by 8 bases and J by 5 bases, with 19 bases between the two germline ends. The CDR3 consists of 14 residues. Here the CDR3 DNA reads TGCGCCAGTTCTCCGGGCCTAGGGGTGGAGACCCAGTACTTC. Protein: CASSPGLGVETQYF.

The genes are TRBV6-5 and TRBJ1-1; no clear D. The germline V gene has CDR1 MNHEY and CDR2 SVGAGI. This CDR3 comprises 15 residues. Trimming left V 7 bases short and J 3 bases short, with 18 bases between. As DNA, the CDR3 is TGTGCCAGCATCCCCTCGCAGGCCCGGGACACTGAAGCTTTCTTT. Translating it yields CASIPSQARDTEAFF.

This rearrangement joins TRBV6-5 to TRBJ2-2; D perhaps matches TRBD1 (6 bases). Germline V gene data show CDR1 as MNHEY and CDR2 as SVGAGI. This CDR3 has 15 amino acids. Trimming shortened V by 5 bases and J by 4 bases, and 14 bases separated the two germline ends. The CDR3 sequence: CASSTHRAPTGELFF. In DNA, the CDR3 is TGTGCCAGCAGTACCCACAGGGCACCCACCGGGGAGCTGTTTTTT.

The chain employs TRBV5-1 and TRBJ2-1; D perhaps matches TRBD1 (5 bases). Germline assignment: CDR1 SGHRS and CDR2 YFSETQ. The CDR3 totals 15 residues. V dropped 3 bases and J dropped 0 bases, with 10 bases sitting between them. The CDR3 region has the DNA TGCGCCAGCAGCTCTGACAGTAACTCCTACAATGAGCAGTTCTTC. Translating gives CASSSDSNSYNEQFF.

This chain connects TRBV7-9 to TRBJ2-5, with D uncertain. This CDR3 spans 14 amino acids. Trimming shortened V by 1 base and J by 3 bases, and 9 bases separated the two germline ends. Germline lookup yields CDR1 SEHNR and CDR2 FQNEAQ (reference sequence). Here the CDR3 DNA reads TGTGCCAGCAGCTTAGGAGGATTCAAAGAGACCCAGTACTTC. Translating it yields CASSLGGFKETQYF.

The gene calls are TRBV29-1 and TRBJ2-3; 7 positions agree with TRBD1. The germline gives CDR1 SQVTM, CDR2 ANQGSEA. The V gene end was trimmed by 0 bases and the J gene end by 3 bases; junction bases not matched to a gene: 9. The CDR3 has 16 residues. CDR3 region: CSVEDLTGVGTDTQYF. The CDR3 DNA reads TGCAGCGTTGAAGATCTTACAGGGGTCGGAACAGATACGCAGTATTTT.

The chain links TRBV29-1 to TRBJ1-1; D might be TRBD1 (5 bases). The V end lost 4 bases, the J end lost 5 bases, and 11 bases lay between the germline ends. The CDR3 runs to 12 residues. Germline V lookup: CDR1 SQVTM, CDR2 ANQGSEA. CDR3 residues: CSVGGLTTEAFF. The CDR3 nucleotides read TGCAGCGTTGGGGGGTTGACGACTGAAGCTTTCTTT.

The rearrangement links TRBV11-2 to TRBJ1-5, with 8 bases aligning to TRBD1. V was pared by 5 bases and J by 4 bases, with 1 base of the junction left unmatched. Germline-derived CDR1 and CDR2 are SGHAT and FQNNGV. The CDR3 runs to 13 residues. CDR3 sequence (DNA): TGTGCCAGCAGCGGGACAGGTAATCAGCCCCAGCATTTT. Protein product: CASSGTGNQPQHF.

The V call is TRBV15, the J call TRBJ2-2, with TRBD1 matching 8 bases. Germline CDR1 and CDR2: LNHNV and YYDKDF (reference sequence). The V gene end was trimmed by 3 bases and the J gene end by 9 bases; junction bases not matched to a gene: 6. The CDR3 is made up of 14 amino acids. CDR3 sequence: CATSSVTGVRELFF. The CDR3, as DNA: TGTGCCACCAGCAGTGTGACAGGGGTCCGGGAGCTGTTTTTT.

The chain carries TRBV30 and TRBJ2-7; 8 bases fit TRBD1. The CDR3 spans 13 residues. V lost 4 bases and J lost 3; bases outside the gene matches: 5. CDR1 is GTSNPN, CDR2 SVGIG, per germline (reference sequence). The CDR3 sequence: CAWKGTGGYEQYF. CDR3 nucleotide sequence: TGTGCCTGGAAGGGGACAGGAGGCTACGAGCAGTACTTC.

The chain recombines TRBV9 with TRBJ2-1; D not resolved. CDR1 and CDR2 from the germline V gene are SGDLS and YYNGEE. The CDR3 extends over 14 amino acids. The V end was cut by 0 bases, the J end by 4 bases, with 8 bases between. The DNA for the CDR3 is TGTGCCAGCAGCGTAGTACAAGAATACAATGAGCAGTTCTTC. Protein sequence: CASSVVQEYNEQFF.

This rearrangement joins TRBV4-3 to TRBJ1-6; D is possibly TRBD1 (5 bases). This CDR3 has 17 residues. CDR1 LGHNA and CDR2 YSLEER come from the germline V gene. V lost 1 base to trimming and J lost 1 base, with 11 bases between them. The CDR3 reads CASSQVAGLSYNSPLHF. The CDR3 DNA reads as TGCGCCAGCAGCCAAGTTGCAGGGCTTTCCTATAATTCACCCCTCCACTTT.

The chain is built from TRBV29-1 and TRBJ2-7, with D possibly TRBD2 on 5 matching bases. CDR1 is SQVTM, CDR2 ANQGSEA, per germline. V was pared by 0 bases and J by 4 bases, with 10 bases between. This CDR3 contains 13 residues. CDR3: CSVEDPIAYEQYF. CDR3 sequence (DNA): TGCAGCGTTGAAGATCCCATAGCGTACGAGCAGTACTTC.

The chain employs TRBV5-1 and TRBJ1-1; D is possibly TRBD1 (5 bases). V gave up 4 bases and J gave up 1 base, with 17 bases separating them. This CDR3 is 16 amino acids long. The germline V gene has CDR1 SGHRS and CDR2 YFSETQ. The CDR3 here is CASSKNVQGTNTEAFF. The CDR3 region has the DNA TGCGCCAGCAGCAAAAATGTCCAGGGCACGAACACTGAAGCTTTCTTT. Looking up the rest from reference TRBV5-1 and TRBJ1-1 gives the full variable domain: KAGVTQTPRYLIKTRGQQVTLSCSPISGHRSVSWYQQTPGQGLQFLFEYFSETQRNKGNFPGRFSGRQFSNSRSEMNVSTLELGDSALYLCASSKNVQGTNTEAFFGQGTRLTVV.

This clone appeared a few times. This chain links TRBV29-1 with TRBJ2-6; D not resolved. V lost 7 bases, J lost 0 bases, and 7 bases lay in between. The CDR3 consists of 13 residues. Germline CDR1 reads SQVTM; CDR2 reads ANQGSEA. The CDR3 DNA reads TGCAGCGCACACAGCTCTGGGGCCAACGTCCTGACTTTC. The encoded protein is CSAHSSGANVLTF. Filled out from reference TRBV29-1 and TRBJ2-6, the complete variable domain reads SAVISQKPSRDICQRGTSLTIQCQVDSQVTMMFWYRQQPGQSLTLIATANQGSEATYESGFVIDKFPISRPNLTFSTLTVSNMSPEDSSIYLCSAHSSGANVLTFGAGSRLTVL.

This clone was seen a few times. Here the CDR3 reads CASSHPTDTQYF. As DNA, the CDR3 is TGTGCCAGCTCACATCCCACAGATACGCAGTATTTT. The rearrangement joins TRBV18 to TRBJ2-3, with D uncertain. This CDR3 spans 12 amino acids. Germline V gene sequence: CDR1 KGHSH, CDR2 LQKENI. V shed 4 bases and J shed 2 bases, with 4 bases lying between them.

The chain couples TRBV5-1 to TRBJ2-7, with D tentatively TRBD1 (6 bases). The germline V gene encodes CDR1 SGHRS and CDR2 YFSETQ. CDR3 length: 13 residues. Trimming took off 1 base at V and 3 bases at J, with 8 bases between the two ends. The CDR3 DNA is TGCGCCAGCAGCTTGTGGGACAACTACGAGCAGTACTTC. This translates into CASSLWDNYEQYF.

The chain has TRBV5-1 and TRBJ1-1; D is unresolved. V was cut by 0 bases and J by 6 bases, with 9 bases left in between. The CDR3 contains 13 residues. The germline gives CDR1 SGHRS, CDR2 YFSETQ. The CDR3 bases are TGCGCCAGCAGCTTGGGGCGTGGCGCTGAAGCTTTCTTT. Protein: CASSLGRGAEAFF.

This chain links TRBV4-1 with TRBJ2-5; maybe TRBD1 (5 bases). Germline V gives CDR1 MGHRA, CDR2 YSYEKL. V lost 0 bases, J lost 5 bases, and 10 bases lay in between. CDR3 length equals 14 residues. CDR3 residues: CASSQDEGVETQYF. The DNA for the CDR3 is TGCGCCAGCAGCCAAGACGAAGGGGTTGAGACCCAGTACTTC.

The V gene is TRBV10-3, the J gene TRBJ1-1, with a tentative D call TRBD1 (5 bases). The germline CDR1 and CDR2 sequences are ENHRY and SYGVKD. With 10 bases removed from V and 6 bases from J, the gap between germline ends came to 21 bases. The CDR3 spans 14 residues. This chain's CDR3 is CATLTGQAGPEAFF. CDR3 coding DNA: TGTGCCACCCTAACGGGGCAGGCGGGACCTGAAGCTTTCTTT.

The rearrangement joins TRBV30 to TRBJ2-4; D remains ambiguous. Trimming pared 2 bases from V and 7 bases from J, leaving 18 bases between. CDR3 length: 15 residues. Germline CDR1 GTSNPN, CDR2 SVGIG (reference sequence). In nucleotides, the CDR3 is TGTGCCTGGAGTACACTCAAGAATACTGGGAACATTCAGTACTTC. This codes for CAWSTLKNTGNIQYF. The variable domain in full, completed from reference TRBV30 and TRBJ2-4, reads SQTIHQWPATLVQPVGSPLSLECTVEGTSNPNLYWYRQAAGRGLQLLFYSVGIGQISSEVPQNLSASRPQDRQFILSSKKLLLSDSGFYLCAWSTLKNTGNIQYFGAGTRLSVL.

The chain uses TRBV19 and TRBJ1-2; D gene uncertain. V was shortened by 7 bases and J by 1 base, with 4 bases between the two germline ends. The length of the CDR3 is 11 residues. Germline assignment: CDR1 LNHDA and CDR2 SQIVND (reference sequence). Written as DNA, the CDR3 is TGTGCCAGTATGCGTAACTATGGCTACACCTTC. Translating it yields CASMRNYGYTF.

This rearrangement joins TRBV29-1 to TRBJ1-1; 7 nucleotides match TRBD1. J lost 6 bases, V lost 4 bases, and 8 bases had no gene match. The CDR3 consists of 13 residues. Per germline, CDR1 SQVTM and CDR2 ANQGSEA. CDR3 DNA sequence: TGCAGCGTTGGCCGACAGGGCGGCTCTGAAGCTTTCTTT. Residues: CSVGRQGGSEAFF.

The CDR3 loop is CASSPNAFYEQYF. The CDR3 coding sequence is TGTGCCAGCAGCCCGAATGCGTTCTACGAGCAGTACTTC. The chain joins TRBV4-2 to TRBJ2-7; D gene ambiguous. V dropped 4 bases and J dropped 3 bases, with 10 bases sitting between them. This CDR3 contains 13 residues. Germline V gene lookup returns CDR1 LGHNA and CDR2 YNFKEQ.

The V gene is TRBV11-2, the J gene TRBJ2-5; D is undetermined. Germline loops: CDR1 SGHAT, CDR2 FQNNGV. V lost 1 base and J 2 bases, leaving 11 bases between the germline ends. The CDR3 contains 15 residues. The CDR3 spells CASSLVGQLQETQYF. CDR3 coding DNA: TGTGCCAGCAGCTTAGTAGGTCAACTACAAGAGACCCAGTACTTC.

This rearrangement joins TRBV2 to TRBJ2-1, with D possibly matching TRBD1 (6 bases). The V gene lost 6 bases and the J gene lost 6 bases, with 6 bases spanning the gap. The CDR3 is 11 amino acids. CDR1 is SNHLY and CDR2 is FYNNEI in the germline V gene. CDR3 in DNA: TGTGCCAGCAGCAGGGGCAATGAGCAGTTCTTC. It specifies CASSRGNEQFF.

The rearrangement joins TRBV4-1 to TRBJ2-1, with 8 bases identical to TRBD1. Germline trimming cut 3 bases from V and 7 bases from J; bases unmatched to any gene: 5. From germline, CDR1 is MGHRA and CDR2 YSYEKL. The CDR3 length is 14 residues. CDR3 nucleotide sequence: TGCGCCAGCAGCCAGTTAGACAGGGGAAATGAGCAGTTCTTC. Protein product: CASSQLDRGNEQFF.

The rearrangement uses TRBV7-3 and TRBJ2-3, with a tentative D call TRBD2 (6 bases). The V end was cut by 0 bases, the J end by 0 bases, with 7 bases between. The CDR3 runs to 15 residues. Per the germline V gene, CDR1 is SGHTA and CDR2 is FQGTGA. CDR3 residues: CASSLTRGSTDTQYF. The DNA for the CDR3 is TGTGCCAGCAGCTTAACTCGGGGGAGCACAGATACGCAGTATTTT. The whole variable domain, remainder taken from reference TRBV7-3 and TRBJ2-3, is GAGVSQTPSNKVTEKGKYVELRCDPISGHTALYWYRQSLGQGPEFLIYFQGTGAADDSGLPNDRFFAVRPEGSVSTLKIQRTERGDSAVYLCASSLTRGSTDTQYFGPGTRLTVL.

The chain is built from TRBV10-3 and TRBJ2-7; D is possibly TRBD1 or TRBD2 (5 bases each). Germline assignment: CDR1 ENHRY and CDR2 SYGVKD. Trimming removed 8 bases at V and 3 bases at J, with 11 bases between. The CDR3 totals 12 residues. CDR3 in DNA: TGTGCCATCGGGGACGGCGACTACGAGCAGTACTTC. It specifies CAIGDGDYEQYF.